This T cell receptor (beta chain) was identified during a study of blood T cell repertoires in COVID-19. Study in general: Material from acute and convalescent COVID-19 was sourced from the United States, Italy and Spain. Sources were T cells, B-cell-depleted T cells, or PBMCs; the material itself was cDNA or gDNA.

Seattle patients were enrolled during active infection and followed longitudinally. Produced via immunoSEQ multiplex PCR; TCRdb's table is partial and in-frame only. The data show roughly 570,000 clones, approximately 91% seen once. Sequencing used peripheral blood. The clonotype comes from a woman between 45 and 65 years old with COVID-19, enrolled during active disease.

The CDR3 reads CASIEGDSGYEQYF. CDR3 DNA sequence: TGTGCCAGCATCGAAGGGGATAGCGGCTACGAGCAGTACTTC. The chain links TRBV25-1 to TRBJ2-7; perhaps TRBD2 as D (6 bases). This CDR3 is 14 amino acids long. The germline V gene has CDR1 MGHDK and CDR2 SYGVNS. With 7 bases removed from V and 3 bases from J, the gap between germline ends came to 16 bases.